This T cell receptor (beta chain) was retrieved from a study of blood T cell repertoires in COVID-19. Sequencing was performed with immunoSEQ multiplex PCR; in TCRdb, only in-frame clones are kept and a portion is missing. Among 200,000 to 250,000 clones listed, 70% to 90% were seen once. CDR3 length equals 11 residues. V was cut by 8 bases and J by 9 bases, with 11 bases left in between. Germline assignment: CDR1 LNHDA and CDR2 SQIVND (reference sequence). The sequence derives from a man aged 30-40 years who had recovered from COVID-19. The sample consisted of PBMCs or T cells enriched from blood (not recorded which). The V and J genes are TRBV19 and TRBJ2-1; D perhaps matches TRBD1 (6 bases). The CDR3 spells CASSGVVEQFF. For the CDR3, the DNA is TGTGCCAGTTCAGGGGTAGTTGAGCAGTTCTTC.